Within the sample, the clone carrying this T cell receptor (beta chain) is hyperexpanded. Germline loops: CDR1 MNHEY, CDR2 SMNVEV (reference sequence). CDR3 length: 16 residues. Trimming removed 2 bases from V and 4 bases from J, with 14 bases in between. TCRdb passed the 5' RACE reads through MiXCR, listing each CDR3 protein once. The sample records roughly 12,000 distinct CDR3 sequences, over 15% being singletons. The sample is drawn from a study of spatial heterogeneity in lung cancer. Turning to the study itself: In the raw reads, each unique TCR and UMI combination was present more than ten times on average.

The time point: sample taken at primary tumor resection. Whole RNA, isolated from tumor, nontumor lung or frozen PBMC, was sequenced without prior sorting. The sequenced sample was PBMCs, obtained at surgery. The chain joins TRBV27 to TRBJ2-2; D is perhaps TRBD1 (6 bases). This sequence was found in a male donor with early-stage non-small cell lung cancer. The DNA for the CDR3 is TGTGCCAGCAGTTTAGCAGGGGTGGAGACCACCGGGGAGCTGTTTTTT. It specifies CASSLAGVETTGELFF.